This is a list of T cell receptor beta chains from one sample in a study of radiation and T cells in renal cell carcinoma. Clones were read by immunoSEQ multiplex PCR, and TCRdb kept only the in-frame ones, dropping some. The sample records 130,000 to 150,000 clones, roughly 84% being singletons. Here the sequenced sample was blood, taken from a patient whose treatment included radiotherapy and nephrectomy. These receptors were taken from a woman between 50 and 59 years old with renal cell carcinoma. Both conserved end residues are part of each CDR3. A D gene is named only where the DNA matches it firmly. Clone size, where shown, is once, few, many, or a class for clones that have expanded.

J,size,D,V,CDR3,DNA
TRBJ1-1,NA,TRBD1,TRBV30,CASERGLLTEAFF,TGTGCCTCAGAGAGGGGGCTTTTAACTGAAGCTTTCTTT
TRBJ1-1,NA,TRBD1,TRBV7-2,CASKLSPRQGEAFF,TGTGCCAGCAAGCTTAGTCCCCGACAGGGCGAAGCTTTCTTT
TRBJ1-5,NA,NA,TRBV6-5,CASSRDASAGQPQHF,TGTGCCAGCAGTCGTGACGCATCAGCAGGCCAGCCCCAGCATTTT
TRBJ2-1,NA,TRBD2,TRBV6-1,CASSGTSGGIGEQFF,TGTGCCAGCAGTGGCACTAGCGGGGGAATCGGTGAGCAGTTCTTC
TRBJ1-6,NA,NA,TRBV19,CASSIESRWSSYNSPLHF,TGTGCCAGTAGTATAGAGAGCCGCTGGAGCTCCTATAATTCACCCCTCCACTTT
TRBJ2-2,NA,NA,TRBV5-1,CASSLPVNTGELFF,TGCGCCAGCAGCTTGCCAGTTAACACCGGGGAGCTGTTTTTT
TRBJ2-1,NA,TRBD2,TRBV14,CASSQDLAGGNEQFF,TGTGCCAGCAGCCAAGACCTAGCGGGGGGGAATGAGCAGTTCTTC
TRBJ1-1,NA,TRBD1,TRBV29-1,CSVNRGGEATEAFF,TGCAGCGTAAACAGGGGAGGAGAGGCCACTGAAGCTTTCTTT
TRBJ1-2,NA,NA,TRBV11-2,CASSPFLGTPEVNYGYTF,TGTGCCAGCAGCCCATTCCTTGGGACTCCGGAGGTTAACTATGGCTACACCTTC
TRBJ1-6,NA,NA,TRBV30,CAWNTANNSPLHF,TGTGCCTGGAATACAGCTAATAATTCACCCCTCCACTTT
TRBJ1-3,NA,NA,TRBV4-3,CASSQGLGGQTGNTIYF,TGCGCCAGCAGCCAAGGTCTCGGGGGGCAAACTGGAAACACCATATATTTT
TRBJ1-2,NA,NA,TRBV6-5,CASSYQDRNYGYTF,TGTGCCAGCAGTTACCAGGACAGAAACTATGGCTACACCTTC
TRBJ1-2,NA,NA,TRBV15,CATSRDIREGYGYTF,TGTGCCACCAGCAGAGATATAAGGGAAGGGTATGGCTACACCTTC
TRBJ1-5,NA,NA,TRBV19,CASSIDAARDKPQHF,TGTGCCAGTAGTATAGACGCGGCCAGGGATAAGCCCCAGCATTTT
TRBJ1-1,few,NA,TRBV30,CAWDLPSHTEAFF,TGTGCCTGGGACCTCCCCAGCCATACTGAAGCTTTCTTT
TRBJ1-1,NA,NA,TRBV19,CASSFVGPNTEAFF,TGTGCCAGTAGTTTTGTGGGGCCGAACACTGAAGCTTTCTTT
TRBJ1-2,NA,NA,TRBV30,CAWSVLHGYTF,TGTGCCTGGAGTGTACTGCATGGCTACACCTTC
TRBJ1-4,once,TRBD1,TRBV7-2,CASSLFGRGRGTNEKLFF,TGTGCCAGCAGCTTATTTGGCAGGGGGCGGGGAACTAATGAAAAACTGTTTTTT
TRBJ1-5,NA,NA,TRBV29-1,CSVQGSDQPQHF,TGCAGCGTGCAAGGCAGTGATCAGCCCCAGCATTTT
TRBJ2-7,NA,NA,TRBV30,CAFRDISYEQYF,TGTGCCTTCCGGGACATTTCCTACGAGCAGTACTTC
TRBJ2-7,NA,NA,TRBV6-1,CASSEAGISYGQYF,TGTGCCAGCAGTGAAGCAGGGATCTCTTACGGGCAGTACTTC
TRBJ1-1,NA,NA,TRBV5-8,CASSSTGVDTEAFF,TGTGCCAGCAGCTCGACCGGGGTGGACACTGAAGCTTTCTTT
TRBJ1-1,NA,TRBD1,TRBV19,CASQGTNTEAFF,TGTGCCTCACAGGGGACGAACACTGAAGCTTTCTTT
TRBJ2-2,NA,NA,TRBV5-4,CASSLVEPPYTGELFF,TGTGCCAGCAGCTTGGTAGAACCACCGTACACCGGGGAGCTGTTTTTT
TRBJ2-4,NA,TRBD1,TRBV7-3,CASSHGTGENKNIQYF,TGTGCCAGCAGTCACGGGACAGGAGAGAATAAAAACATTCAGTACTTC
TRBJ1-1,NA,NA,TRBV2,CASSEAPAPHMNTEAFF,TGTGCCAGCAGTGAAGCCCCAGCACCTCACATGAACACTGAAGCTTTCTTT
TRBJ2-7,NA,TRBD2,TRBV7-9,CASSWGSGGPYEQYF,TGTGCCAGCAGCTGGGGTAGCGGGGGGCCTTACGAGCAGTACTTC
TRBJ1-2,NA,NA,TRBV5-4,CASRIPGGAYGYTF,TGTGCCAGCAGGATCCCGGGGGGGGCTTATGGCTACACCTTC
TRBJ1-4,NA,NA,TRBV18,CASSTNPGSGNEKLFF,TGTGCCAGCTCAACAAATCCGGGGTCGGGTAATGAAAAACTGTTTTTT
TRBJ2-7,NA,NA,TRBV7-9,CASSFFVDEQYF,TGTGCCAGCAGCTTTTTTGTGGACGAGCAGTACTTC
TRBJ1-1,NA,NA,TRBV19,CASSDRNTEAFF,TGTGCCAGTAGCGACAGGAACACTGAAGCTTTCTTT
TRBJ1-5,NA,TRBD1,TRBV2,CASRTGDNQPQHF,TGTGCCAGCAGAACAGGGGACAATCAGCCCCAGCATTTT
TRBJ1-5,NA,NA,TRBV6-6,CASSSPKGPFGPQHF,TGTGCCAGCAGCTCACCAAAGGGCCCCTTTGGGCCCCAGCATTTT